The 22 T cell receptor beta chains below were found in one sample sequenced in a study of blood T cell repertoires in COVID-19. Method: immunoSEQ multiplex PCR; TCRdb's copy keeps in-frame clones and lacks some. The sample carries 650,000 to 800,000 clones, 75% to 90% recorded once. The sequenced sample was peripheral blood. These TCRs come from a woman aged 18-29 years with acute or convalescent COVID-19.

This chain's CDR3 is CASRRTSGHYEQYF. DNA of the CDR3: TGCGCCAGCCGGCGGACTAGCGGTCACTACGAGCAGTACTTC. This rearrangement joins TRBV4-1 to TRBJ2-7, with 10 positions matching TRBD2. Trimming removed 8 bases from V and 3 bases from J; junction bases left unmatched: 7. This CDR3 comprises 14 residues. Germline assignment: CDR1 MGHRA and CDR2 YSYEKL.

The chain combines TRBV25-1 with TRBJ2-1; unclear D gene. Trimming removed 4 bases from V and 4 bases from J, with 8 bases in between. This CDR3 spans 13 amino acids. CDR1 MGHDK and CDR2 SYGVNS come from the germline V gene. The CDR3 reads CASSVYSYNEQFF. Written as DNA, the CDR3 is TGTGCCAGCAGTGTCTATTCGTACAATGAGCAGTTCTTC.

The chain recombines TRBV4-1 with TRBJ2-7; 7 bases line up with TRBD2. The germline V gene encodes CDR1 MGHRA and CDR2 YSYEKL. The V gene end was trimmed by 2 bases and the J gene end by 2 bases; junction bases not matched to a gene: 6. This CDR3 has 15 amino acids. The CDR3 DNA reads as TGCGCCAGCAGCCAATCGGGACTAAGTACCTACGAGCAGTACTTC. Protein product: CASSQSGLSTYEQYF.

This clone occurred a few times. The chain has TRBV7-6 and TRBJ1-4; D may be TRBD1 (6 bases). The V end was cut by 5 bases, the J end by 0 bases, with 10 bases between. Germline V gene data show CDR1 as SGHVS and CDR2 as FNYEAQ. The CDR3 totals 15 residues. The CDR3 region has the DNA TGTGCCAGCAGCACAGGACAGTCAACTAATGAAAAACTGTTTTTT. Encoded protein: CASSTGQSTNEKLFF.

The J gene is TRBJ2-7, the V gene TRBV30; unclear D gene. Looked up from germline, CDR1 is GTSNPN and CDR2 is SVGIG (reference sequence). V lost 0 bases to trimming and J lost 5 bases, with 8 bases between them. This CDR3 region has 12 residues. The CDR3 nucleotides are TGTGCCTGGAGTGTGTTTAGTAACGAGCAGTACTTC. Encoded protein: CAWSVFSNEQYF.

The rearrangement joins TRBV10-3 to TRBJ1-2; 7 bases agree with TRBD1. With 2 bases clipped from V and 9 bases from J, the junction kept 9 bases outside the gene matches. The germline V gene has CDR1 ENHRY and CDR2 SYGVKD. The CDR3 is 14 residues long. CDR3 sequence: CAISETRDSPRYTF. DNA of the CDR3: TGTGCCATCAGTGAGACCCGGGACAGTCCTCGCTACACCTTC.

V gene TRBV5-6 combines with J gene TRBJ1-6, with TRBD1 identical over 10 bases. The CDR3 contains 18 residues. J was trimmed by 3 bases and V by 4 bases; bases with no gene match: 10. Germline assignment: CDR1 SGHDT and CDR2 YYEEEE. This CDR3 is CASSGPGTGDHYNSPLHF. The CDR3 DNA follows: TGTGCCAGCAGCGGCCCCGGGACAGGGGACCACTATAATTCACCCCTCCACTTT.

A single count supports this clone. The chain carries TRBV19 and TRBJ1-1; no firm D call. This CDR3 has 14 residues. Germline assignment: CDR1 LNHDA and CDR2 SQIVND (reference sequence). V was trimmed by 9 bases and J by 0 bases, leaving 14 bases between them. CDR3 DNA: TGTGCCAGCCATTGGGGAGAGATGAACACTGAAGCTTTCTTT. Its protein is CASHWGEMNTEAFF.

This chain uses TRBV4-1 with TRBJ1-2; perhaps TRBD1 as D (5 bases). V was cut by 4 bases and J by 7 bases, with 13 bases left in between. The CDR3 is made up of 13 amino acids. Germline CDR1 reads MGHRA; CDR2 reads YSYEKL. The CDR3 is CASSLHPTVGYTF. In nucleotides, the CDR3 is TGCGCCAGCAGCCTGCACCCGACAGTTGGCTACACCTTC.

The sample holds one count of this clone. The rearrangement joins TRBV11-3 to TRBJ1-5; unclear D gene. The CDR3 spans 16 residues. The germline CDR1 and CDR2 sequences are SGHNT and YENEEA. V was cut by 1 base and J by 0 bases, with 10 bases left in between. CDR3 sequence: CASSLGGRGSNQPQHF. CDR3 DNA sequence: TGTGCCAGCAGCTTAGGAGGGCGGGGTAGCAATCAGCCCCAGCATTTT.

This clone was counted between two and nine times. CDR3 DNA: TGCGCCAGCAGCTCCTCGGAGAGGATGAACACTGAAGCTTTCTTT. It yields the protein CASSSSERMNTEAFF. The V and J genes are TRBV5-1 and TRBJ1-1; D not certain. The CDR3 is 15 amino acids. Germline V gives CDR1 SGHRS, CDR2 YFSETQ. The V end lost 3 bases, the J end lost 0 bases, and 12 bases lay between the germline ends.

The chain combines TRBV6-1 with TRBJ2-3, with a weak D call TRBD1 (7 bases). This CDR3 has 15 amino acids. V was trimmed by 3 bases and J by 4 bases, leaving 14 bases between them. The V gene's germline CDR1 is MNHNS and CDR2 SASEGT. The CDR3 coding sequence is TGTGCCAGCAGTGACGCAGGGGGAGGTTCAGATACGCAGTATTTT. It codes for CASSDAGGGSDTQYF.

The CDR3 is CASSVGGSSPLHF. CDR3 nucleotides: TGTGCCAGCAGCGTAGGGGGCAGTTCACCCCTCCACTTT. The chain couples TRBV9 to TRBJ1-6; tentatively, D is TRBD1 (5 bases). The germline V gene has CDR1 SGDLS and CDR2 YYNGEE. This CDR3 is built from 13 residues. V was trimmed by 0 bases and J by 9 bases, leaving 7 bases between them.

The chain links TRBV15 to TRBJ2-3; TRBD1 matches at 7 bases. The germline V gene encodes CDR1 LNHNV and CDR2 YYDKDF (reference sequence). This CDR3 is 17 amino acids long. The J segment lost 2 bases and the V segment lost 1 base, leaving 9 bases of the junction unmatched. CDR3 amino acids: CATSRAPTGHNTDTQYF. Here the CDR3 DNA reads TGTGCCACCAGCAGAGCCCCGACAGGGCACAACACAGATACGCAGTATTTT.

There are a few counts of this clone. The chain has TRBV19 and TRBJ1-4; the D is unclear. The CDR3 spans 11 residues. Per the germline V gene, CDR1 is LNHDA and CDR2 is SQIVND (reference sequence). V shed 10 bases and J shed 8 bases, with 11 bases lying between them. Here the CDR3 DNA reads TGTGCCACCCGTCTGGGCGAAAAACTGTTTTTT. Translation gives CATRLGEKLFF.

This clone has a handful of counts. The V gene is TRBV10-3, the J gene TRBJ1-2, with TRBD1 matching 10 bases. This CDR3 has 21 amino acids. V gave up 8 bases and J gave up 3 bases; unmatched junction bases: 27. Germline assignment: CDR1 ENHRY and CDR2 SYGVKD. The CDR3 nucleotides read TGTGCCATCGATAACTCGACGGTCTATGGGACAGGGGATATTTTGGACTATGGCTACACCTTC. Its translation: CAIDNSTVYGTGDILDYGYTF.

The genes are TRBV4-3 and TRBJ1-2, with a weak D call TRBD1 (5 bases). This CDR3 region has 15 residues. Germline CDR1 LGHNA, CDR2 YSLEER. Trimming stripped 1 base from V and 4 bases from J, with 13 bases between. Here the CDR3 reads CASSQALGAPYGYTF. The CDR3 DNA follows: TGCGCCAGCAGCCAAGCCCTAGGGGCTCCCTATGGCTACACCTTC.

V gene TRBV5-1 combines with J gene TRBJ2-7, with 11 bases that match TRBD1. The CDR3 is made up of 15 amino acids. The junction had 7 bases not matched to a gene; V was cut back by 3 bases and J by 5 bases. The germline V gene encodes CDR1 SGHRS and CDR2 YFSETQ. The CDR3 coding sequence is TGCGCCAGCAGCTCCGGGACAGGGGGAGGGGACGAGCAGTACTTC. Its translation is CASSSGTGGGDEQYF.

The chain combines TRBV7-9 with TRBJ1-6, with 9 bases aligning to TRBD1. The germline gives CDR1 SEHNR, CDR2 FQNEAQ (reference sequence). This CDR3 is 15 amino acids long. J was trimmed by 8 bases and V by 6 bases; bases with no gene match: 8. The chain's CDR3 is CASSDGQGYYSPLHF. CDR3 nucleotides: TGTGCCAGCAGTGATGGACAGGGGTATTATTCACCCCTCCACTTT. The whole variable domain, filled in from reference TRBV7-9 and TRBJ1-6, reads DTGVSQNPRHKITKRGQNVTFRCDPISEHNRLYWYRQTLGQGPEFLTYFQNEAQLEKSRLLSDRFSAERPKGSFSTLEIQRTEQGDSAMYLCASSDGQGYYSPLHFGNGTRLTVT.

The V and J genes are TRBV2 and TRBJ2-7; the D gene is possibly TRBD2 (5 bases). The CDR3 consists of 14 residues. The V and J ends lost 2 bases and 11 bases respectively, with 19 bases between them. Per the germline V gene, CDR1 is SNHLY and CDR2 is FYNNEI. CDR3 amino acids: CASSEWHAPQEEYF. The CDR3, as DNA: TGTGCCAGCAGTGAATGGCATGCTCCCCAGGAGGAGTACTTC.

J is TRBJ1-6 and V is TRBV6-2 or TRBV6-3; D is possibly TRBD1 (5 bases). V lost 2 bases, J lost 9 bases, and 8 bases lay in between. CDR3 length: 13 amino acids. Per germline, CDR1 MNHEY and CDR2 SVGEGT. The CDR3 region is CASSYAGRSPLHF. Here the CDR3 DNA reads TGTGCCAGCAGTTACGCGGGGCGTTCACCCCTCCACTTT.

The chain recombines TRBV5-1 with TRBJ1-6; possibly TRBD1 for D (6 bases). In germline, CDR1 is SGHRS, CDR2 YFSETQ. Trimming took 0 bases from V and 9 from J, leaving 13 bases between them. The CDR3 extends over 15 amino acids. In nucleotides, the CDR3 is TGCGCCAGCAGCTTGGAGGGACACGATAGTTCACCCCTCCACTTT. Translating gives CASSLEGHDSSPLHF.